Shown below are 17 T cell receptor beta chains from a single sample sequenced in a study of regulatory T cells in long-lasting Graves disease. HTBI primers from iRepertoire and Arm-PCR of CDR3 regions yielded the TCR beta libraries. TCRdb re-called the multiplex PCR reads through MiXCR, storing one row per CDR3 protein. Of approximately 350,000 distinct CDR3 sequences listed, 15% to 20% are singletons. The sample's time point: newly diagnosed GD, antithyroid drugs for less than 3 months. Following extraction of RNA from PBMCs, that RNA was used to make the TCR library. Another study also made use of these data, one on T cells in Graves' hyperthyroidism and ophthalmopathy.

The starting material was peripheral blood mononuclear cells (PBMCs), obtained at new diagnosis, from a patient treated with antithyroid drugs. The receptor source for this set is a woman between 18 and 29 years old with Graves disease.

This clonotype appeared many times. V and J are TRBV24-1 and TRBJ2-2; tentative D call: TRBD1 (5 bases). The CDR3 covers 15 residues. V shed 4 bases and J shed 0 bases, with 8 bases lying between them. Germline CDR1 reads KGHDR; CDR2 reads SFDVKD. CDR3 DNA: TGTGCCACCAGTGACTGGGGCGCGAACACCGGGGAGCTGTTTTTT. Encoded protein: CATSDWGANTGELFF.

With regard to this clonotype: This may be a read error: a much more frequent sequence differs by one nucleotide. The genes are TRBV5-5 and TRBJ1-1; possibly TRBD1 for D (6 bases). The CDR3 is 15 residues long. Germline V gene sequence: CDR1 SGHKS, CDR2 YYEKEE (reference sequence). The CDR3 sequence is CASSLRRQRGTAAFF. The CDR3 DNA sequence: TGTGCCAGCAGCTTAAGGCGGCAGAGGGGGACTGCAGCTTTCTTT.

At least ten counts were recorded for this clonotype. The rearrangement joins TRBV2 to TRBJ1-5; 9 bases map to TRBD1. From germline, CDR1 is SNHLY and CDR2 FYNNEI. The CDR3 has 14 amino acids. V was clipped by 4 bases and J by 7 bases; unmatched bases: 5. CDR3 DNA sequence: TGTGCCAGCAGTGGGACAGGGGATAGGCAGCCCCAGCATTTT. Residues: CASSGTGDRQPQHF.

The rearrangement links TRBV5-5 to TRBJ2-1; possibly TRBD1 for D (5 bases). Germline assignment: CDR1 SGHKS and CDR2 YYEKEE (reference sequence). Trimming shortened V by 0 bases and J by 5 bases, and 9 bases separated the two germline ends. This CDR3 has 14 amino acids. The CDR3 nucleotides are TGTGCCAGCAGCTTGGACCAGGGTAACAATGAGCAGTTCTTC. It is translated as CASSLDQGNNEQFF. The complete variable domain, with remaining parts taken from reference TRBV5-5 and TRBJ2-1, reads DAGVTQSPTHLIKTRGQQVTLRCSPISGHKSVSWYQQVLGQGPQFIFQYYEKEERGRGNFPDRFSARQFPNYSSELNVNALLLGDSALYLCASSLDQGNNEQFFGPGTRLTVL.

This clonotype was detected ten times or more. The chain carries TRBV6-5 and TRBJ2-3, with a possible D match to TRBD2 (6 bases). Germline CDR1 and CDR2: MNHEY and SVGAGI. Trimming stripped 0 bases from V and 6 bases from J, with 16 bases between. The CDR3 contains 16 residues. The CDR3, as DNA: TGTGCCAGCAGTTACTCGAGGAGCGGGTCAGCCGATACGCAGTATTTT. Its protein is CASSYSRSGSADTQYF.

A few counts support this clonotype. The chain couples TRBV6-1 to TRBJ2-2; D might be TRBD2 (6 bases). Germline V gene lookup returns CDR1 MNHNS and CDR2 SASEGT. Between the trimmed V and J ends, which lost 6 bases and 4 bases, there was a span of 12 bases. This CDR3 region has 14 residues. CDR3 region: CASRGGHPTGELFF. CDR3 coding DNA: TGTGCCAGCAGGGGGGGTCATCCCACCGGGGAGCTGTTTTTT.

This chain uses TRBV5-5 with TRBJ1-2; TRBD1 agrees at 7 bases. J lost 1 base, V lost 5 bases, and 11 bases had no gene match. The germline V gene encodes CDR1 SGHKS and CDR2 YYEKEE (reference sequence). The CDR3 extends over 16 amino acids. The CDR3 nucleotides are TGTGCCAGCAGTTATAGGGTGACAGGGTTTAACTATGGCTACACCTTC. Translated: CASSYRVTGFNYGYTF.

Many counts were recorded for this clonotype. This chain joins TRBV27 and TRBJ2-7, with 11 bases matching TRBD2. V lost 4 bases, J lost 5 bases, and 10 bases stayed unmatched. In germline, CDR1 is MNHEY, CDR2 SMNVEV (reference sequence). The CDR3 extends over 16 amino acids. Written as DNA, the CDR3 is TGTGCCAGCAGTTCCCCAATAGCGGGAGGGTCCCACGAGCAGTACTTC. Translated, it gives CASSSPIAGGSHEQYF.

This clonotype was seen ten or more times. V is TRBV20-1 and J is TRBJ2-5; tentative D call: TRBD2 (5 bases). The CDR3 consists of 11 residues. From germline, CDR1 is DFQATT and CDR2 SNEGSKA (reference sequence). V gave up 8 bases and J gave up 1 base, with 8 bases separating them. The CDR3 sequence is CSSRGQETQYF. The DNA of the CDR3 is TGCAGTTCACGGGGCCAAGAGACCCAGTACTTC.

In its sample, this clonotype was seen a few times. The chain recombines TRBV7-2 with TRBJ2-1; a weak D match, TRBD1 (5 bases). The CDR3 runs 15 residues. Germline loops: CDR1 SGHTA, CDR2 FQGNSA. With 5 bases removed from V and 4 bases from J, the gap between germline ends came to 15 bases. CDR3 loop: CASSLERQLYNEQFF. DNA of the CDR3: TGTGCCAGCAGCCTGGAGAGACAGCTGTACAATGAGCAGTTCTTC.

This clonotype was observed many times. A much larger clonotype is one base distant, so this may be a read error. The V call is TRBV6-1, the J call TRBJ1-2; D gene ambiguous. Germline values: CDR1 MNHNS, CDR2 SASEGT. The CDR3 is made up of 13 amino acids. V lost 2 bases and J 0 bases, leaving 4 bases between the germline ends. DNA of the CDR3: TGTGCCAGCAGTGAACAGGCTAACTATGGCTACACCTTC. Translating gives CASSEQANYGYTF.

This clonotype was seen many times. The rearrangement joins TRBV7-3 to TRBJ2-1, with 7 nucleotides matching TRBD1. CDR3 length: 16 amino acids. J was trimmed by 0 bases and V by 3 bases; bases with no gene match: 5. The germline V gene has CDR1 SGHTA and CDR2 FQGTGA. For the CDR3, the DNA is TGTGCCAGCAGCTTGACAGGGATGAGCTCCTACAATGAGCAGTTCTTC. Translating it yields CASSLTGMSSYNEQFF.

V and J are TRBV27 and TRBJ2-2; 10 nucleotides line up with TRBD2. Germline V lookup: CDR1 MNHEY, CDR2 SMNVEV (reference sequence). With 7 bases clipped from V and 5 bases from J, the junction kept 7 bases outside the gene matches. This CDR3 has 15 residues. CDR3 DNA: TGTGCCAGCACCAAAGGGGGACTAGCGACCGGGGAGCTGTTTTTT. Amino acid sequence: CASTKGGLATGELFF.

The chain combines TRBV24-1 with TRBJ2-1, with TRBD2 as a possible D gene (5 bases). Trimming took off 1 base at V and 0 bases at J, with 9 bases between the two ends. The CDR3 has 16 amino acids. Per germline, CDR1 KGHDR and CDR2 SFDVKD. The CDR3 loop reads CATSDFLGSSYNEQFF. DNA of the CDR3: TGTGCCACCAGTGATTTTTTGGGGAGCTCCTACAATGAGCAGTTCTTC.

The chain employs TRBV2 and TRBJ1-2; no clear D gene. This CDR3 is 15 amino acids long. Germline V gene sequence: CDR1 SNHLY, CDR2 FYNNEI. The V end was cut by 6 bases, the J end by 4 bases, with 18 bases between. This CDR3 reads CASRPRRLISYGYTF. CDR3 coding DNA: TGTGCCAGCAGGCCCCGACGCTTGATATCCTATGGCTACACCTTC.

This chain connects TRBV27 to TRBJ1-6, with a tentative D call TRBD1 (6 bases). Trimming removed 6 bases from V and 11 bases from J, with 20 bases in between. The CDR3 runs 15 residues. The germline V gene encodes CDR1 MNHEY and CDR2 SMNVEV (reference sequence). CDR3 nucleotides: TGTGCCAGCAGGGACCGGACAGTTGGGGATCCACCCCTCCACTTT. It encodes CASRDRTVGDPPLHF.

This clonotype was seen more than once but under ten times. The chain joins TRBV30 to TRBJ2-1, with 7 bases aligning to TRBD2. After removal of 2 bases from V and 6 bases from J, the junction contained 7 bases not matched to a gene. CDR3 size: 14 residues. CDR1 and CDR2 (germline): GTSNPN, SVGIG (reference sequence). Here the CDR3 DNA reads TGTGCCTGGAGTTTTTCTAGCGGCCGCAATGAGCAGTTCTTC. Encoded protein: CAWSFSSGRNEQFF. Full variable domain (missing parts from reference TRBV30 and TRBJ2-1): SQTIHQWPATLVQPVGSPLSLECTVEGTSNPNLYWYRQAAGRGLQLLFYSVGIGQISSEVPQNLSASRPQDRQFILSSKKLLLSDSGFYLCAWSFSSGRNEQFFGPGTRLTVL.